The 2 T cell receptor beta chains reported below all come from one sample, sequenced in a study of T cell responses to AZD1222 COVID-19 vaccine listed by TCRdb under 2021. Explained via the paper, the time point label denotes: sample from adult after SARS-CoV-2 infection, after symptom onset. The library relied on the immunoSEQ multiplex PCR assay. TCRdb took over this immuneACCESS table, retaining in-frame rearrangements with V and J assigned. Such tables are incomplete; in checked studies, under half of the missing clones stem from an unresolved V gene, and the remainder is unexplained. The sample table lists roughly 140,000 clones, around 92% of them with a count of one. The ten largest make up approximately 12% of the sample. The material sequenced was peripheral blood, taken after recovery from COVID-19. Source of these receptors: an adult who had recovered from COVID-19.

J is TRBJ2-5 and V is TRBV5-1, with D possibly TRBD1 on 6 matching bases. This CDR3 spans 14 amino acids. The germline gives CDR1 SGHRS, CDR2 YFSETQ. V was cut by 4 bases and J by 2 bases, with 12 bases left in between. The CDR3 here is CASSVGGAQETQYF. CDR3 sequence (DNA): TGCGCCAGCAGCGTAGGGGGAGCGCAAGAGACCCAGTACTTC.

The V call is TRBV29-1, the J call TRBJ2-7; 8 bases are a match to TRBD1. The CDR3 sequence is 13 residues long. Germline V CDR1 and CDR2: SQVTM, ANQGSEA. Unmatched junction bases numbered 5, after V lost 4 bases and J lost 3 bases. The DNA for the CDR3 is TGCAGCGTTGTGGGACAGGACTACTACGAGCAGTACTTC. It codes for CSVVGQDYYEQYF.